This T cell receptor beta chain was retrieved from a study of cytomegalovirus exposure and HLA in healthy donors. Study-level results: There were reportedly fewer N-insertions in an Asian-associated ancestry cluster than the approximately 700-donor mean, in a later analysis. TCR beta chains numbering about 160 were designated cytomegalovirus-associated.

Turning to this clone: Antigen unknown.

The length of the CDR3 is 14 residues. V lost 5 bases, J lost 4 bases, and 6 bases stayed unmatched. Germline CDR1 and CDR2: SGHVT and SQSDAQ. Primers included in the PCR were 60 Vbeta and 13 Jbeta primers. Only in-frame clones appear in the TCRdb table, and some are missing; sequencing was by immunoSEQ multiplex PCR. The sample carries 150,000 to 160,000 clones, roughly 77% recorded once. What was sequenced was PBMCs. The chain couples TRBV7-4 to TRBJ2-5; TRBD2 matches 8 bases. The clonotype originates from a man aged 25 to 40 in good health and CMV-seropositive. The CDR3 coding sequence is TGTGCCAGCAGCCTAGGGACTAGTCGAGAGACCCAGTACTTC. It specifies CASSLGTSRETQYF.